A single sample gave rise to the 14 T cell receptor beta chains below, sequenced in a study of shared clonotypes between healthy human individuals. Method: immunoSEQ multiplex PCR; TCRdb's copy keeps in-frame clones and lacks some. This table holds about 1.9 million clones, over 85% found once. Naive CD8 cells were CD45RO-negative, positively selected for CCR7, excluding terminally differentiated effector memory CD45RA+ cells. The specimen was naive CD8+ T cells from PBMCs. Every receptor here comes from a man aged 18 to 30 in good health. Some clones in this sample may be carry-over from other donors' samples.

This chain uses TRBV9 with TRBJ2-1, with D possibly being TRBD2 (6 bases). The CDR3 sequence is 14 residues long. Germline assignment: CDR1 SGDLS and CDR2 YYNGEE. V dropped 2 bases and J dropped 10 bases, with 16 bases sitting between them. For the CDR3, the DNA is TGTGCCAGCAGCGTTCCCCTTAGCGGCAACGAGCAGTTCTTC. Encoded protein: CASSVPLSGNEQFF.

This sequence joins TRBV27 and TRBJ2-7, with D possibly being TRBD1 (6 bases). Germline values: CDR1 MNHEY, CDR2 SMNVEV (reference sequence). V was clipped by 10 bases and J by 5 bases, with 21 bases between them. This CDR3 has 14 residues. CDR3 amino acids: CATRDAGVVNEQYF. The DNA for the CDR3 is TGTGCCACTAGGGACGCAGGGGTCGTTAACGAGCAGTACTTC.

The V and J genes are TRBV28 and TRBJ2-7, with D possibly called TRBD1 or TRBD2 (5 bases each). Germline V gene sequence: CDR1 MDHEN, CDR2 SYDVKM. This CDR3 is 14 amino acids long. Trimming took off 3 bases at V and 0 bases at J, with 9 bases between the two ends. CDR3 amino acids: CASSFVGPSYEQYF. The CDR3 bases are TGTGCCAGCAGTTTCGTGGGACCCTCCTACGAGCAGTACTTC.

The chain employs TRBV5-1 and TRBJ2-1, with TRBD2 identical over 7 bases. V was pared by 0 bases and J by 2 bases, with 5 bases of the junction left unmatched. From germline, CDR1 is SGHRS and CDR2 YFSETQ. The CDR3 contains 16 residues. The CDR3 sequence is CASSLVGGRAYNEQFF. CDR3 nucleotides: TGCGCCAGCAGCTTGGTTGGAGGGAGGGCCTACAATGAGCAGTTCTTC.

The chain couples TRBV4-3 to TRBJ1-1; D is perhaps TRBD1 (5 bases). The CDR3 has 16 amino acids. Deletions cut 2 bases from V and 0 bases from J, with 13 bases between. Germline V CDR1 and CDR2: LGHNA, YSLEER. The CDR3 reads CASSQLGHTMNTEAFF. CDR3 sequence (DNA): TGCGCCAGCAGCCAACTCGGACATACTATGAACACTGAAGCTTTCTTT.

The chain couples TRBV2 to TRBJ2-5; 7 bases align to TRBD2. The CDR3 length is 16 residues. Germline V gene sequence: CDR1 SNHLY, CDR2 FYNNEI. V gave up 10 bases and J gave up 1 base; unmatched junction bases: 15. The chain's CDR3 is CATSTRGEGIQETQYF. The CDR3 DNA follows: TGTGCCACCTCAACCCGGGGGGAGGGGATCCAAGAGACCCAGTACTTC.

Comments on this clone: Within the sample, other DNA sequences also encode this same CDR3. The rearrangement uses TRBV29-1 and TRBJ2-2; D tentatively fits TRBD1 or TRBD2 (5 bases each). The CDR3 is 12 amino acids. Per germline, CDR1 SQVTM and CDR2 ANQGSEA. V dropped 3 bases and J dropped 6 bases, with 8 bases sitting between them. Written as DNA, the CDR3 is TGCAGCGTTGATTCGGGGCCCGGGGAGCTGTTTTTT. Translated, it gives CSVDSGPGELFF.

Notes on this clone: The same CDR3 arises from other DNA sequences in this sample as well. V usage is TRBV27 and J usage is TRBJ1-1; D is unresolved. Germline CDR1 and CDR2: MNHEY and SMNVEV (reference sequence). V lost 5 bases to trimming and J lost 1 base, with 11 bases between them. The CDR3 runs 14 residues. CDR3 bases: TGTGCCAGCAGTCCCTGGACGGGGAACACTGAAGCTTTCTTT. It translates to CASSPWTGNTEAFF.

The chain links TRBV2 to TRBJ1-5; 7 bases map to TRBD1. The CDR3 spans 14 residues. After removal of 5 bases from V and 2 bases from J, the junction contained 3 bases not matched to a gene. The germline gives CDR1 SNHLY, CDR2 FYNNEI. This chain's CDR3 is CASSYRGRNQPQHF. The DNA for the CDR3 is TGTGCCAGCAGTTACAGGGGCCGCAATCAGCCCCAGCATTTT.

The chain employs TRBV19 and TRBJ2-1; 7 positions match TRBD1. The CDR3 is made up of 13 amino acids. Germline V gene data show CDR1 as LNHDA and CDR2 as SQIVND (reference sequence). J lost 10 bases, V lost 5 bases, and 8 bases had no gene match. In DNA form, the CDR3 reads TGTGCCAGTAGTGAGTGGACAGGAGGCGAGCAGTTCTTC. Its translation is CASSEWTGGEQFF.

The V and J genes are TRBV28 and TRBJ2-7; 8 nucleotides align to TRBD2. V dropped 5 bases and J dropped 3; count of bases not matched to a gene: 9. The CDR3 has 15 residues. Germline loops: CDR1 MDHEN, CDR2 SYDVKM. CDR3 nucleotide sequence: TGTGCCAGCAGTACCAAACTAGCGGCGCACTACGAGCAGTACTTC. Residues: CASSTKLAAHYEQYF.

The genes are TRBV27 and TRBJ2-7; possible D gene TRBD1, 6 bases. Germline CDR1 and CDR2: MNHEY and SMNVEV (reference sequence). The CDR3 runs 15 residues. V lost 4 bases to trimming and J lost 0 bases, with 13 bases between them. In nucleotides, the CDR3 is TGTGCCAGCAGTTCTTACGACAGGCTCTCCTACGAGCAGTACTTC. Residues: CASSSYDRLSYEQYF.

This chain connects TRBV7-9 to TRBJ2-2; D possibly corresponds to TRBD2 (6 bases). The length of the CDR3 is 17 residues. V was trimmed by 2 bases and J by 3 bases, leaving 16 bases between them. The germline CDR1 and CDR2 sequences are SEHNR and FQNEAQ (reference sequence). CDR3: CASSLFSGTSHTGELFF. The CDR3 DNA is TGTGCCAGCAGCTTATTTTCCGGGACTTCCCACACCGGGGAGCTGTTTTTT. Full variable domain (rest looked up from reference TRBV7-9 and TRBJ2-2): DTGVSQNPRHKITKRGQNVTFRCDPISEHNRLYWYRQTLGQGPEFLTYFQNEAQLEKSRLLSDRFSAERPKGSFSTLEIQRTEQGDSAMYLCASSLFSGTSHTGELFFGEGSRLTVL.

The chain links TRBV27 to TRBJ1-4; D may be TRBD1 (5 bases). The germline CDR1 and CDR2 sequences are MNHEY and SMNVEV (reference sequence). This CDR3 comprises 14 residues. V was shortened by 4 bases and J by 10 bases, with 16 bases between the two germline ends. Written as DNA, the CDR3 is TGTGCCAGCAGTTCCCGGACGGGGGAGGGAAAACTGTTTTTT. Translation gives CASSSRTGEGKLFF.